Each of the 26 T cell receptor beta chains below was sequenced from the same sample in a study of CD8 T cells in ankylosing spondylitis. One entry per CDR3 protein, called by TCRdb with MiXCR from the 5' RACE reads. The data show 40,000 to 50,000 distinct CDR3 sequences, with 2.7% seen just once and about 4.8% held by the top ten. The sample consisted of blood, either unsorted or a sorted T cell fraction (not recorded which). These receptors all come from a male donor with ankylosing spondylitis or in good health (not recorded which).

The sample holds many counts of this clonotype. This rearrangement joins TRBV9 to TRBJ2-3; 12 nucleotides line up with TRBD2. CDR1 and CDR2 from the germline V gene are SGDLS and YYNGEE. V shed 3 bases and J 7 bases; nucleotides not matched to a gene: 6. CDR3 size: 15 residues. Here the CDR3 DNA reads TGTGCCAGCAGCGAAACTAGCGGGAGGAGCAATACGCAGTATTTT. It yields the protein CASSETSGRSNTQYF.

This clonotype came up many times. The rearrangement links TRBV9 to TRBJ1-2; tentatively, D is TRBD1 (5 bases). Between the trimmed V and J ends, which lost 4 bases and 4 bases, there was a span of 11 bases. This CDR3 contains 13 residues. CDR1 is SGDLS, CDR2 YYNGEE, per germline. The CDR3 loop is CASSLQGGYGYTF. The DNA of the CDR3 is TGTGCCAGCAGCCTCCAGGGTGGCTATGGCTACACCTTC.

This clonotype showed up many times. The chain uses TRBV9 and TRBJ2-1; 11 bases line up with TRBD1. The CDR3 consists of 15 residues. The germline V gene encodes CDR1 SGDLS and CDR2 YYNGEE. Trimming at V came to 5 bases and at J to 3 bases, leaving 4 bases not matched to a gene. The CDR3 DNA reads TGTGCCAGCAGGACCGGGACAGGGGGCTACAATGAGCAGTTCTTC. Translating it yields CASRTGTGGYNEQFF.

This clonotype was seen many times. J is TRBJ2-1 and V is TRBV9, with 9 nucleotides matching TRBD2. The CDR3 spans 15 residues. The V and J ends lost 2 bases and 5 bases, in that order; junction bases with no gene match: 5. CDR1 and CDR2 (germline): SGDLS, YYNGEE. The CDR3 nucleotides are TGTGCCAGCAGCGTGGAAGCGGGAGGCCACAATGAGCAGTTCTTC. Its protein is CASSVEAGGHNEQFF.

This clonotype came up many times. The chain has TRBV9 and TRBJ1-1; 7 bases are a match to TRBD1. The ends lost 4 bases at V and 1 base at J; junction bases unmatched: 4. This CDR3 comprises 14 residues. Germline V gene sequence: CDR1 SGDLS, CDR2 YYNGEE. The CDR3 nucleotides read TGTGCCAGCAGCCCCCGACAGGGGAACACTGAAGCTTTCTTT. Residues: CASSPRQGNTEAFF.

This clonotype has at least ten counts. The CDR3 DNA reads as TGTGCCAGCAGCGTAGAACCAAGATCGGGCACTGAAGCTTTCTTT. Its protein is CASSVEPRSGTEAFF. This chain connects TRBV9 to TRBJ1-1; unclear D gene. The ends were cut back, 0 bases at V and 4 bases at J, with 13 bases in the middle. From germline, CDR1 is SGDLS and CDR2 YYNGEE. The length of the CDR3 is 15 residues.

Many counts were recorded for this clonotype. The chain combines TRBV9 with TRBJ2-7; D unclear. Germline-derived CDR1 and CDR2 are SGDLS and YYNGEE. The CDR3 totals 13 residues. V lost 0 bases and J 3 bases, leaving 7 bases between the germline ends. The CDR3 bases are TGTGCCAGCAGCGTAGGACTTTACTACGAGCAGTACTTC. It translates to CASSVGLYYEQYF.

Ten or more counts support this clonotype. This CDR3 reads CASSVGAGGLSDTQYF. The CDR3 region has the DNA TGTGCCAGCAGCGTAGGGGCGGGAGGGCTCTCAGATACGCAGTATTTT. V gene TRBV9 combines with J gene TRBJ2-3, with 9 bases identical to TRBD2. Trimming cost V 0 bases and J 4 bases; bases outside gene matches: 6. The CDR3 covers 16 residues. Germline CDR1 is SGDLS and CDR2 is YYNGEE.

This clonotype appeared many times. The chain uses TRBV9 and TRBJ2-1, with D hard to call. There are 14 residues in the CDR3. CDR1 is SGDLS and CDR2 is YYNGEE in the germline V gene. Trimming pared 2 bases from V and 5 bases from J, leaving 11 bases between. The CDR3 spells CASSVATNNNEQFF. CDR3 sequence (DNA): TGTGCCAGCAGCGTGGCGACAAATAACAATGAGCAGTTCTTC.

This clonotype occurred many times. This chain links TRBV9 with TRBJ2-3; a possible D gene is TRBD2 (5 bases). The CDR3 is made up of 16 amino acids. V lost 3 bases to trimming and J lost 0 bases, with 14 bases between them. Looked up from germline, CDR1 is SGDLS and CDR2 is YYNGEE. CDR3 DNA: TGTGCCAGCAGCGCTCGCGGCCGGGGTAGCACAGATACGCAGTATTTT. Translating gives CASSARGRGSTDTQYF.

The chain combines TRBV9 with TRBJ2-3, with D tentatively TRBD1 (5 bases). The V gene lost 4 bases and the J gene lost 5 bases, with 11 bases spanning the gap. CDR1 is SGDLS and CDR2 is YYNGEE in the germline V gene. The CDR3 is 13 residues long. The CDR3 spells CASSMDTRDTQYF. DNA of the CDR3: TGTGCCAGCAGCATGGACACTCGAGATACGCAGTATTTT.

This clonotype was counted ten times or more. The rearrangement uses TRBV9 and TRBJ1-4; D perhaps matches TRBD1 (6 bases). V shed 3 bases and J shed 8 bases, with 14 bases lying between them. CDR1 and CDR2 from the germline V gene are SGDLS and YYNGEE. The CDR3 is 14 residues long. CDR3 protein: CASSGTEAHEKLFF. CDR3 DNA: TGTGCCAGCAGCGGGACAGAGGCCCACGAAAAACTGTTTTTT.

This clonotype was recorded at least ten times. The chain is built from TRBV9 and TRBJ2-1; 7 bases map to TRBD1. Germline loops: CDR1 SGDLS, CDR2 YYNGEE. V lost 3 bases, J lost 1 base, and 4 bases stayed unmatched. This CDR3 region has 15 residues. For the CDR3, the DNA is TGTGCCAGCAGCGGGCAGGGGGAATCCTACAATGAGCAGTTCTTC. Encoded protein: CASSGQGESYNEQFF.

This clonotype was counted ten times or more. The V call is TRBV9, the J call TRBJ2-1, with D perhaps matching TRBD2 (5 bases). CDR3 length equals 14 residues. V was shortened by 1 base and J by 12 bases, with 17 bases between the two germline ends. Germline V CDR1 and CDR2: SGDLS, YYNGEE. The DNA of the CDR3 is TGTGCCAGCAGCGTAAGAGGGAGCGACGGAGGGCAGTTCTTC. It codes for CASSVRGSDGGQFF.

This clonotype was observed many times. The CDR3: CASSVGSSTGELFF. CDR3 nucleotide sequence: TGTGCCAGCAGCGTAGGATCATCCACCGGGGAGCTGTTTTTT. This chain links TRBV9 with TRBJ2-2; no firm D call. Trimming removed 0 bases from V and 4 bases from J, with 7 bases in between. The CDR3 loop spans 14 amino acids. Germline V lookup: CDR1 SGDLS, CDR2 YYNGEE.

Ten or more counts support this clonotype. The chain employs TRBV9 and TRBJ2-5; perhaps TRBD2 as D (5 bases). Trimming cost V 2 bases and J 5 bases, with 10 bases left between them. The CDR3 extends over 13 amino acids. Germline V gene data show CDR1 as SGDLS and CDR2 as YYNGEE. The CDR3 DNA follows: TGTGCCAGCAGCGTGCGGGTAGGGGAGACCCAGTACTTC. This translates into CASSVRVGETQYF.

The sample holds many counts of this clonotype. The CDR3 is CASSVVGGAGNGYTF. CDR3 nucleotide sequence: TGTGCCAGCAGCGTAGTCGGGGGCGCAGGGAATGGCTACACCTTC. The chain combines TRBV9 with TRBJ1-2; TRBD1 might be the D (6 bases). V lost 0 bases and J 6 bases, leaving 15 bases between the germline ends. This CDR3 comprises 15 residues. Germline lookup yields CDR1 SGDLS and CDR2 YYNGEE.

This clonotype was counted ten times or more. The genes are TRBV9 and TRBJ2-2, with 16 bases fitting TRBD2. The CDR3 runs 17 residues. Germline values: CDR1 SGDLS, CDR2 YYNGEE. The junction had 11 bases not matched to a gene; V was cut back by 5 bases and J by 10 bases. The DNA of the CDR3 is TGTGCCAGCAGGGGACTAGCGGGAGGGCCAAATCGGGAGGAGCTGTTTTTT. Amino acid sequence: CASRGLAGGPNREELFF.

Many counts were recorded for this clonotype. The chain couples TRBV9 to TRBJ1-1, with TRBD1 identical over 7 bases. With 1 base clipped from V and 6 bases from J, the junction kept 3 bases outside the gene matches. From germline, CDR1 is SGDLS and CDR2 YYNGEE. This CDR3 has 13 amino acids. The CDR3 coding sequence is TGTGCCAGCAGCGTACTCACAGGGGCTGAAGCTTTCTTT. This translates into CASSVLTGAEAFF.

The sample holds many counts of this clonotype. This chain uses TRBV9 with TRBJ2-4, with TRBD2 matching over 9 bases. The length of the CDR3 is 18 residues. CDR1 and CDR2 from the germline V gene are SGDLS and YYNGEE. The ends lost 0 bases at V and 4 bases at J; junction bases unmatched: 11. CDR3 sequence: CASSVGRGSSGTKNIQYF. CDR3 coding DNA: TGTGCCAGCAGCGTAGGCAGGGGCTCTAGCGGGACAAAAAACATTCAGTACTTC.

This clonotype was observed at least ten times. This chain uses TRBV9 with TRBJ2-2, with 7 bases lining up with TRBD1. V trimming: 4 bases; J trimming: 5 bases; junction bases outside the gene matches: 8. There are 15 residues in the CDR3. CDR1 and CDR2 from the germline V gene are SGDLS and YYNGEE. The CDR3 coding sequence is TGTGCCAGCAGCACTCGACAGGGCGGAACCGGGGAGCTGTTTTTT. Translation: CASSTRQGGTGELFF.

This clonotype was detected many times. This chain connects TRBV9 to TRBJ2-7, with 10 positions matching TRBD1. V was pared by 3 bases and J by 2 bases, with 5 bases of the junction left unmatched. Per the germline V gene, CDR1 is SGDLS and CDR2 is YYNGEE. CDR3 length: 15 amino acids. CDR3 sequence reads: CASSARDRGPYEQYF. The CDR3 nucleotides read TGTGCCAGCAGCGCCCGGGACAGGGGTCCCTACGAGCAGTACTTC.

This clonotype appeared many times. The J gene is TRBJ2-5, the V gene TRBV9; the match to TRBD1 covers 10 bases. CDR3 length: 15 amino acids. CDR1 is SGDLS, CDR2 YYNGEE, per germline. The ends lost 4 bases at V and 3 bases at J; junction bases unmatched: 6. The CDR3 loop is CASSTRTGGEETQYF. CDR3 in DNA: TGTGCCAGCAGCACCCGGACAGGGGGGGAAGAGACCCAGTACTTC.

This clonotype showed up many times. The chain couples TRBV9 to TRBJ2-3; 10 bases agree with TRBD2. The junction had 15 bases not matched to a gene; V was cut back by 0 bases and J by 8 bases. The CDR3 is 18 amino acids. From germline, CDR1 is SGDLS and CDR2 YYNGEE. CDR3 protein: CASSVAPSGSYSGGTQYF. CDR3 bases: TGTGCCAGCAGCGTAGCTCCTAGCGGGAGCTATTCGGGAGGTACGCAGTATTTT.

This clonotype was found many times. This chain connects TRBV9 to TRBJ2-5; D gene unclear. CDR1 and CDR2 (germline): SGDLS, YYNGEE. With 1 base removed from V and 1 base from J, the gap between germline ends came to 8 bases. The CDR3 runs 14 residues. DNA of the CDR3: TGTGCCAGCAGCGTATCTGAGGTCCAAGAGACCCAGTACTTC. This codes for CASSVSEVQETQYF.

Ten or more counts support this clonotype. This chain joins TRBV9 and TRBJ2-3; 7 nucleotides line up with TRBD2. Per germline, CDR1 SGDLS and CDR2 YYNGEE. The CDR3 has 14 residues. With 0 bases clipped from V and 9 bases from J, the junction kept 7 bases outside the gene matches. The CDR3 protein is CASSVVAGARTQYF. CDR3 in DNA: TGTGCCAGCAGCGTAGTTGCGGGAGCTAGGACGCAGTATTTT.